This entry lists 15 T cell receptor beta chains sequenced from one sample in a study of T-cell reconstitution after alpha-beta-depleted transplantation in children. During its preparation, the TCRbeta library received unique molecular identifiers. Each CDR3 protein gets one entry after TCRdb re-called the PCR reads with MiXCR. The table has about 980,000 distinct CDR3 sequences, under 30% seen once. The sample here was PBMCs, mostly from graft donor cells, taken 360 days after TCRalphabeta/CD19-depleted stem cell transplant. These receptors all come from a boy in the first two years of life who had a stem cell transplant for SCID, so the T cells may come from the graft donor.

Here the CDR3 reads CSARTSGRDTQYF. The DNA of the CDR3 is TGCAGTGCTCGGACTAGCGGAAGAGATACGCAGTATTTT. The V call is TRBV20-1, the J call TRBJ2-3; 10 bases map to TRBD2. The CDR3 is 13 residues long. V shed 5 bases, J shed 5 bases, and the junction held 4 bases outside the gene matches. The germline CDR1 and CDR2 sequences are DFQATT and SNEGSKA (reference sequence).

In this sample, this clonotype turned up a few times. The CDR3 DNA reads as TGTGCCAGCAGTTACGATGGGACAGGTTTCTACGAGCAGTACTTC. Protein product: CASSYDGTGFYEQYF. V is TRBV6-5 and J is TRBJ2-7, with 8 positions matching TRBD1. The CDR3 contains 15 residues. The germline V gene encodes CDR1 MNHEY and CDR2 SVGAGI. V lost 2 bases to trimming and J lost 3 bases; unmatched junction nucleotides: 6.

The gene calls are TRBV5-1 and TRBJ1-2; TRBD1 matches 8 bases. Germline V gives CDR1 SGHRS, CDR2 YFSETQ. V lost 0 bases, J lost 5 bases, and 3 bases stayed unmatched. The CDR3 has 14 amino acids. The CDR3 DNA reads TGCGCCAGCAGCTTGGCTACAGGGGGGTATGGCTACACCTTC. This gives the protein CASSLATGGYGYTF.

This clonotype showed up just a few times. The chain uses TRBV7-3 and TRBJ2-6; D ambiguous. V was clipped by 1 base and J by 3 bases, with 7 bases between them. Looked up from germline, CDR1 is SGHTA and CDR2 is FQGTGA. The CDR3 spans 15 residues. The CDR3 region is CASSLMAGGANVLTF. For the CDR3, the DNA is TGTGCCAGCAGCTTAATGGCCGGTGGGGCCAACGTCCTGACTTTC.

J is TRBJ1-3 and V is TRBV29-1; D uncertain. Trimming stripped 4 bases from V and 0 bases from J, with 10 bases between. The CDR3 runs 14 residues. Germline V gives CDR1 SQVTM, CDR2 ANQGSEA. This CDR3 reads CSVVKGPSGNTIYF. CDR3 in DNA: TGCAGCGTTGTGAAGGGCCCCTCTGGAAACACCATATATTTT.

This clonotype was seen only a few times. The chain recombines TRBV5-1 with TRBJ2-6; no clear D. V was shortened by 1 base and J by 0 bases, with 14 bases between the two germline ends. Germline CDR1 and CDR2: SGHRS and YFSETQ. The CDR3 is 18 amino acids. In nucleotides, the CDR3 is TGCGCCAGCAGCTTGTTGGGTGGCCAATCCTCTGGGGCCAACGTCCTGACTTTC. Translating it yields CASSLLGGQSSGANVLTF.

This chain joins TRBV6-1 and TRBJ2-2; 9 bases are shared with TRBD1. CDR1 is MNHNS, CDR2 SASEGT, per germline. The V gene end was trimmed by 7 bases and the J gene end by 6 bases; junction bases not matched to a gene: 12. The CDR3 is 16 amino acids. This chain's CDR3 is CASTGQGHFRSGELFF. In DNA, the CDR3 is TGTGCCAGCACGGGACAGGGTCATTTTAGGTCCGGGGAGCTGTTTTTT.

J is TRBJ2-2 and V is TRBV4-2; possible D gene TRBD1, 6 bases. The CDR3 is 17 residues long. V lost 4 bases and J lost 2, with 17 bases in between. Germline CDR1 is LGHNA and CDR2 is YNFKEQ. The CDR3 is CASSLPEGEINTGELFF. CDR3 bases: TGTGCCAGCAGCCTCCCCGAGGGGGAAATAAACACCGGGGAGCTGTTTTTT.

The V gene is TRBV5-1, the J gene TRBJ2-4; D not certain. Between the trimmed V and J ends, which lost 0 bases and 7 bases, there was a span of 11 bases. The CDR3 has 14 amino acids. Germline assignment: CDR1 SGHRS and CDR2 YFSETQ. This CDR3 reads CASSLDGILNIQYF. DNA of the CDR3: TGCGCCAGCAGCTTGGATGGCATCCTTAACATTCAGTACTTC.

This sequence joins TRBV6-1 and TRBJ2-3, with D unclear. Trimming left V 6 bases short and J 8 bases short, with 15 bases between. Germline V CDR1 and CDR2: MNHNS, SASEGT. CDR3 length: 13 amino acids. This CDR3 reads CASSQSRLITQYF. Here the CDR3 DNA reads TGTGCCAGCAGCCAGTCAAGGTTAATTACGCAGTATTTT.

This chain connects TRBV12-3 or TRBV12-4 to TRBJ1-2; D gene ambiguous. This CDR3 comprises 14 residues. Trimming pared 3 bases from V and 3 bases from J, leaving 11 bases between. CDR3 nucleotide sequence: TGTGCCAGCAGTTTTAAGGGTACGGACTATGGCTACACCTTC. As protein: CASSFKGTDYGYTF.

This clonotype was seen only a few times. This rearrangement joins TRBV29-1 to TRBJ2-5, with TRBD1 matching 9 bases. V shed 7 bases, J shed 6 bases, and the junction held 3 bases outside the gene matches. CDR1 is SQVTM and CDR2 is ANQGSEA in the germline V gene. CDR3 size: 11 residues. In nucleotides, the CDR3 is TGCAGCGCTGGGACAGGGAAGACCCAGTACTTC. Amino acids: CSAGTGKTQYF. The whole variable domain, remainder taken from reference TRBV29-1 and TRBJ2-5, is SAVISQKPSRDICQRGTSLTIQCQVDSQVTMMFWYRQQPGQSLTLIATANQGSEATYESGFVIDKFPISRPNLTFSTLTVSNMSPEDSSIYLCSAGTGKTQYFGPGTRLLVL.

This clonotype was observed at least ten times. V gene TRBV7-2 combines with J gene TRBJ1-1; D not resolved. Trimming took off 5 bases at V and 4 bases at J, with 17 bases between the two ends. The CDR3 runs 15 residues. Germline-derived CDR1 and CDR2 are SGHTA and FQGNSA. The CDR3 DNA reads as TGTGCCAGCAGCCCCTCTGGGGTCGGGATCACTGAAGCTTTCTTT. This sequence encodes CASSPSGVGITEAFF.

This clonotype was seen a few times. The V and J genes are TRBV12-3 or TRBV12-4 and TRBJ1-2; D perhaps matches TRBD1 (6 bases). This CDR3 region has 13 residues. V was trimmed by 4 bases and J by 7 bases, leaving 13 bases between them. In DNA, the CDR3 is TGTGCCAGCAGTTCAACAAACAGGGTTGGCTACACCTTC. Amino acids: CASSSTNRVGYTF.

This chain uses TRBV12-3 or TRBV12-4 with TRBJ2-3; no definite D call. V was pared by 3 bases and J by 7 bases, with 11 bases between. The CDR3 extends over 13 amino acids. Here the CDR3 reads CASSFNARNTQYF. For the CDR3, the DNA is TGTGCCAGCAGTTTCAATGCGAGAAATACGCAGTATTTT.